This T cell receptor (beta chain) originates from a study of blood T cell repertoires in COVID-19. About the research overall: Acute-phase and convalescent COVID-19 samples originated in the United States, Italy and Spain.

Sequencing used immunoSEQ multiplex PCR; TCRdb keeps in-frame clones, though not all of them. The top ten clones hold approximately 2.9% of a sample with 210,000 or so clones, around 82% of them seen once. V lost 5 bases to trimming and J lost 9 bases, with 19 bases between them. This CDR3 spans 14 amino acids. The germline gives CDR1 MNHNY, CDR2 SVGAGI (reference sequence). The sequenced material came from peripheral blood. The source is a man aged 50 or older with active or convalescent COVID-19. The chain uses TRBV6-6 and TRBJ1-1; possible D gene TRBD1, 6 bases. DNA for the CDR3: TGTGCCAGCAGTGGAAACAGGGATATTTGGCAAGCTTTCTTT. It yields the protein CASSGNRDIWQAFF.